There are a few counts of the clone carrying this T cell receptor (beta chain). TCRdb redid the calling of the reads with MiXCR, one entry per CDR3 protein. The sample lists 290,000 or so distinct CDR3 sequences; 9.6% were seen once. The CDR3 consists of 16 residues. CDR1 is DFQATT, CDR2 SNEGSKA, per germline (reference sequence). The V and J ends lost 3 bases and 0 bases respectively, with 15 bases between them. This sample is part of a study of T cell repertoires in cytomegalovirus infection. Study as a whole: Indicated by public TCR beta signatures were CMV infection and matching HLA type.

The receptor was derived from a human donor in good health (CMV status not recorded). Some clones in this sample may be carry-over from other donors' samples. The chain combines TRBV20-1 with TRBJ1-3; D gene ambiguous. The sample consisted of PBMCs. The CDR3, as DNA: TGCAGTGCTAGTCCAATGACACCAAGCTCTGGAAACACCATATATTTT. This gives the protein CSASPMTPSSGNTIYF.